The present T cell receptor beta chain was sequenced within a study of shared clonotypes between healthy human individuals. Between the trimmed V and J ends, which lost 2 bases and 0 bases, there was a span of 18 bases. Per the germline V gene, CDR1 is KGHSH and CDR2 is LQKENI. CDR3 length equals 18 residues. Libraries were prepared by immunoSEQ multiplex PCR; TCRdb keeps only in-frame clonotypes and omits some of them. Of roughly 2 million clones listed, under 97% were seen once; the top ten hold around 0.13%. This sequence was found in a man younger than 30 in good health. The chain has TRBV18 and TRBJ2-3; D gene unclear. The sample was naive CD4+ T cells sorted from blood. Subset indicated: CD45RA+ positively selected. The CDR3 DNA follows: TGTGCCAGCTCACCAGGGTTTCTTATTGCGACAAGCACAGATACGCAGTATTTT. Its translation: CASSPGFLIATSTDTQYF. The full variable domain, rest sourced from reference TRBV18 and TRBJ2-3, is NAGVMQNPRHLVRRRGQEARLRCSPMKGHSHVYWYRQLPEEGLKFMVYLQKENIIDESGMPKERFSAEFPKEGPSILRIQQVVRGDSAAYFCASSPGFLIATSTDTQYFGPGTRLTVL.